This T cell receptor beta chain derives from a study of cytomegalovirus exposure and HLA in healthy donors. Produced via immunoSEQ multiplex PCR; TCRdb's table is partial and in-frame only. The sample has about 130,000 clones, 85% to 90% seen once; the top ten hold 3% to 4%. This TCR was recovered from a young man in good health and CMV-seronegative. Sequenced material: PBMCs.

The DNA for the CDR3 is TGCGCCAGCAGCCACCCCCAGGGGGGCTATGGCTACACCTTC. It is translated as CASSHPQGGYGYTF. This chain uses TRBV4-1 with TRBJ1-2; 7 bases align to TRBD1. Germline-derived CDR1 and CDR2 are MGHRA and YSYEKL. Germline trimming cut 3 bases from V and 4 bases from J; bases unmatched to any gene: 5. The CDR3 runs to 14 residues.